What follows describes a single T cell receptor (beta chain). Its cognate antigen is unknown. The sample is drawn from a study of cytomegalovirus exposure and HLA in healthy donors. Broader study findings: The number of N-insertions in an Asian-associated ancestry cluster was reportedly below the roughly 660-donor mean in a later analysis. Earlier results showed most TCR beta V segments being productive about 90% or about 30% of the time. Analyzed later, most CMV-associated TCR beta chains appeared HLA-restricted.

The CDR3 runs 12 residues. Trimming cost V 1 base and J 3 bases, with 6 bases left between them. The germline gives CDR1 GTSNPN, CDR2 SVGIG (reference sequence). Primers included in the PCR were 60 Vbeta and 13 Jbeta primers. The data were produced by immunoSEQ multiplex PCR, yet TCRdb's version contains in-frame clones alone and is incomplete. The table lists roughly 120,000 clones, 65% to 80% of them singletons. The source is a man in his sixties in good health and CMV-seropositive. Input material: PBMCs. This sequence joins TRBV30 and TRBJ1-2; TRBD1 is a possible D gene (5 bases). In DNA, the CDR3 is TGTGCCTGGAGTGCAGGGTACTATGGCTACACCTTC. Its translation is CAWSAGYYGYTF.